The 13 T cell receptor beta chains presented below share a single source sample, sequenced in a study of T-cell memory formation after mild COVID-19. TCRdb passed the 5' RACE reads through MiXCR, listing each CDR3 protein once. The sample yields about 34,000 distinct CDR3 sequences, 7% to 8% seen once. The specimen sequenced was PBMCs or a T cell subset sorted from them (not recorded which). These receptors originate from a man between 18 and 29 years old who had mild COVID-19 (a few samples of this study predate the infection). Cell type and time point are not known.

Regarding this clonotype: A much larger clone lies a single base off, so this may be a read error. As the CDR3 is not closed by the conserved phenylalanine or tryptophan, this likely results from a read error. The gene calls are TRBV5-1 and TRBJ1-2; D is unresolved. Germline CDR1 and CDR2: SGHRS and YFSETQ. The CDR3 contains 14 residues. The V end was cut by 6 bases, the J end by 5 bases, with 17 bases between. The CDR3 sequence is CASNPPGGIYGYTL. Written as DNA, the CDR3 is TGCGCCAGCAACCCCCCAGGCGGGATTTATGGCTACACCTTA.

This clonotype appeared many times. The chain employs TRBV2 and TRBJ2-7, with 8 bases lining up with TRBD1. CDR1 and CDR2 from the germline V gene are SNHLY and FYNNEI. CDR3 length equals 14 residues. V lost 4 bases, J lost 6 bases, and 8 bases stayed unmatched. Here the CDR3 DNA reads TGTGCCAGCAGTGCTCGGGCAGGGGGCCTCGAGCAGTACTTC. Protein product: CASSARAGGLEQYF. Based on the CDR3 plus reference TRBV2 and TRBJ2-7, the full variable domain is EPEVTQTPSHQVTQMGQEVILRCVPISNHLYFYWYRQILGQKVEFLVSFYNNEISEKSEIFDDQFSVERPDGSNFTLKIRSTKLEDSAMYFCASSARAGGLEQYFGPGTRLTVT.

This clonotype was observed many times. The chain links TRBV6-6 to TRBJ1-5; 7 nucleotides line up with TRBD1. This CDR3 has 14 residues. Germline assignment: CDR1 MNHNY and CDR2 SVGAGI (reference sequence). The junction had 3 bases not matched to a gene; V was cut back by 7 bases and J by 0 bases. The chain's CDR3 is CASNRGNSNQPQHF. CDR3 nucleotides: TGTGCCAGCAACAGGGGCAATAGCAATCAGCCCCAGCATTTT.

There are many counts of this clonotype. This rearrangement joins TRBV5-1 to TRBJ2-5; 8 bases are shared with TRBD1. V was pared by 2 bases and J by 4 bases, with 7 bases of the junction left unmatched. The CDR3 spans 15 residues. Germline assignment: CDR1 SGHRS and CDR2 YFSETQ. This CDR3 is CASSLPQGERETQYF. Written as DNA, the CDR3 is TGCGCCAGCAGCTTACCACAGGGGGAAAGAGAGACCCAGTACTTC.

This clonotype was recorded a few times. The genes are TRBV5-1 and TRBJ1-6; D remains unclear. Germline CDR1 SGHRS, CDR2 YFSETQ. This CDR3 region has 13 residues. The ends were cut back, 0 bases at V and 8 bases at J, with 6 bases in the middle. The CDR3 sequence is CASSLDLDSPLHF. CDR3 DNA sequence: TGCGCCAGCAGCTTGGATTTGGATTCACCCCTCCACTTT. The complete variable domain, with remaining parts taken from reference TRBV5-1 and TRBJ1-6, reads KAGVTQTPRYLIKTRGQQVTLSCSPISGHRSVSWYQQTPGQGLQFLFEYFSETQRNKGNFPGRFSGRQFSNSRSEMNVSTLELGDSALYLCASSLDLDSPLHFGNGTRLTVT.

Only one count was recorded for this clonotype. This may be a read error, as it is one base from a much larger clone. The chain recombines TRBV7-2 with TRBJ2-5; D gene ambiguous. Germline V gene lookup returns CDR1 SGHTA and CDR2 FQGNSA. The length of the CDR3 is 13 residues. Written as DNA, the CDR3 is TGTGCCATCAGCTTAGTAGTGCGGGAGACCCAGTACTTC. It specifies CAISLVVRETQYF.

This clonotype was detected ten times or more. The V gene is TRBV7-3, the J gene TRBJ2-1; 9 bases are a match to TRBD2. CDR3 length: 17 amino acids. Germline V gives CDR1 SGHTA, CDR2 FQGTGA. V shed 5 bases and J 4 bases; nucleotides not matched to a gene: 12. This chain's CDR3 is CASSPTGGGAVYNEQFF. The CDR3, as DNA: TGTGCCAGCAGCCCCACAGGCGGGGGGGCGGTTTACAATGAGCAGTTCTTC.

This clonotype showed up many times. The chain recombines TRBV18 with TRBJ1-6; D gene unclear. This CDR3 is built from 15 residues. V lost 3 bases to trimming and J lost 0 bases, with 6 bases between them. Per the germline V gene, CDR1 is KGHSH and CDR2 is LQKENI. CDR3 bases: TGTGCCAGCTCACCGAAGAGCTCCTATAATTCACCCCTCCACTTT. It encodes CASSPKSSYNSPLHF.

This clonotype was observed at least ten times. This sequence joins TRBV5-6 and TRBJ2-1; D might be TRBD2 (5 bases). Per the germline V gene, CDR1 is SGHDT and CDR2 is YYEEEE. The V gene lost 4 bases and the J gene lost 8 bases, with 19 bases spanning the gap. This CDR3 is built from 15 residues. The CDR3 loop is CASSRPGTSSHEQFF. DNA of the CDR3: TGTGCCAGCAGCCGGCCGGGAACCTCCTCCCATGAGCAGTTCTTC.

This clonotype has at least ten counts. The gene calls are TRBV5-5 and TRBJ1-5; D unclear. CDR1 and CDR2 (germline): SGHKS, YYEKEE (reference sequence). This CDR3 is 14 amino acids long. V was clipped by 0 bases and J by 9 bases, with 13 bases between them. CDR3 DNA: TGTGCCAGCAGCTTGGAAAGCTCGGGAGGGCCCCAGCATTTT. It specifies CASSLESSGGPQHF.

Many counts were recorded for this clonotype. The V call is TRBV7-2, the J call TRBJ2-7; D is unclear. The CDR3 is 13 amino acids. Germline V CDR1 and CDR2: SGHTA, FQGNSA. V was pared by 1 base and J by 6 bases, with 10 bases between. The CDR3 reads CASSLVVGLEQYF. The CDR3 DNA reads TGTGCCAGCAGCTTAGTGGTAGGCCTCGAGCAGTACTTC.

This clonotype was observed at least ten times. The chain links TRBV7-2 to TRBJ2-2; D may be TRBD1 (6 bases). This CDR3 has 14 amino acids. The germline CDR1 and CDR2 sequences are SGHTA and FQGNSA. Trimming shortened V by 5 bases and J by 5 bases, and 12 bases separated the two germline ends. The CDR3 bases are TGTGCCAGCAGCCAGTACAGGGTTACCGGGGAGCTGTTTTTT. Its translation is CASSQYRVTGELFF.

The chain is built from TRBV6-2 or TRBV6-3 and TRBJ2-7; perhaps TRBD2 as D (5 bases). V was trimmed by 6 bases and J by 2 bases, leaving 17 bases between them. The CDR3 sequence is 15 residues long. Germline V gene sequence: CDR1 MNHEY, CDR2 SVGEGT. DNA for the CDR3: TGTGCCAGCAGGAGTGGTGGGAGTGATGCCTACGAGCAGTACTTC. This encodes CASRSGGSDAYEQYF.